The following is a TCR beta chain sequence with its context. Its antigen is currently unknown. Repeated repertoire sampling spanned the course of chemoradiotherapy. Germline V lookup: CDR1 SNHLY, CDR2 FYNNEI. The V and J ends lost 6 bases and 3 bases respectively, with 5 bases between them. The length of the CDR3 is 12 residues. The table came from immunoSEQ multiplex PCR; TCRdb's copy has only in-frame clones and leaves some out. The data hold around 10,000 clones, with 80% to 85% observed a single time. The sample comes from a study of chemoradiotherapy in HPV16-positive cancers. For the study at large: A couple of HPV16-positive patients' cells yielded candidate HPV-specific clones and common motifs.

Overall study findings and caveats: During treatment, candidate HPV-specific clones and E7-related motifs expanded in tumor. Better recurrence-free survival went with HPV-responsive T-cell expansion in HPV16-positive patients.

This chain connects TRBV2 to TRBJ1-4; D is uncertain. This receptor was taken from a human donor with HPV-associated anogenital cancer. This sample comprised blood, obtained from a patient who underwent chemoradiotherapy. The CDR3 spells CASRNPNEKLFF. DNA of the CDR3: TGTGCCAGCAGGAACCCTAATGAAAAACTGTTTTTT.